The entry below gives a single T cell receptor (beta chain) sequence along with its context. J was trimmed by 5 bases and V by 4 bases; bases with no gene match: 9. Germline CDR1 reads GTSNPN; CDR2 reads SVGIG (reference sequence). The CDR3 loop spans 14 amino acids. This entry comes from a study of technical replicates of blood from a few donors. The assay was immunoSEQ multiplex PCR, and TCRdb's table has in-frame clones only and misses some. The sample contains some 80,000 clones, approximately 96% of which appear only once. The rearrangement joins TRBV30 to TRBJ2-5; 8 bases agree with TRBD2. This sequence originates from a human donor in good health. The specimen sequenced was T cells isolated from PBMCs. This chain's CDR3 is CAWKPLAGSETQYF. For the CDR3, the DNA is TGTGCCTGGAAACCCTTAGCGGGATCTGAGACCCAGTACTTC.